Below, one T cell receptor beta chain is given with its context. The germline V gene has CDR1 SGHAT and CDR2 FQNNGV. CDR3 length: 19 residues. V trimming: 3 bases; J trimming: 2 bases; junction bases outside the gene matches: 16. The sample is drawn from a study of tumor-infiltrating lymphocytes in oesophageal squamous cell carcinoma. MiXCR was run by TCRdb on the PCR reads, yielding one entry per CDR3 protein. The sample holds approximately 9,600 distinct CDR3 sequences, about 55% seen once. This clonotype was sampled from a male donor with esophageal squamous cell carcinoma. Sequencing input: esophageal tumor tissue. The chain combines TRBV11-2 with TRBJ2-3; 8 nucleotides align to TRBD1. As DNA, the CDR3 is TGTGCCAGCAGCTTTTTTCCCGAATCAGGGGGCTTGGACACAGATACGCAGTATTTT. It is translated as CASSFFPESGGLDTDTQYF.